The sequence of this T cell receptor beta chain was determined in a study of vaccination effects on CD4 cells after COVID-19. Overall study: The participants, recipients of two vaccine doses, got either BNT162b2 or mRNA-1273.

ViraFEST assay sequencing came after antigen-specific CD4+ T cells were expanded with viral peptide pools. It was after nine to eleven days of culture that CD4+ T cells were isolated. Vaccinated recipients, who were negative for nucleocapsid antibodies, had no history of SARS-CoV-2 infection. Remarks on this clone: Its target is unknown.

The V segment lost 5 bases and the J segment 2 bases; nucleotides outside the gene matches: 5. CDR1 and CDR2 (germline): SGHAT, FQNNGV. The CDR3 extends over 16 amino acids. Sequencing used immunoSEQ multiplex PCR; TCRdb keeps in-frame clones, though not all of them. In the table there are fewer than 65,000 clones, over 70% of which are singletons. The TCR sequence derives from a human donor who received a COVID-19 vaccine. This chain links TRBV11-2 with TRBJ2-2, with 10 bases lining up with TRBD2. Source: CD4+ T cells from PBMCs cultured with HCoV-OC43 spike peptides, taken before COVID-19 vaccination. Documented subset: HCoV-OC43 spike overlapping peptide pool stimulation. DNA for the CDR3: TGTGCCAGCAGCGCTTTAGCGGGGGGAAACACCGGGGAGCTGTTTTTT. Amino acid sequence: CASSALAGGNTGELFF.